Listed below are T cell receptor beta chains from one sample, sequenced in a study of cytomegalovirus exposure and HLA in healthy donors. Generated by immunoSEQ multiplex PCR, the TCRdb table keeps only in-frame clones and is missing some. The repertoire holds 90,000 to 100,000 clones, with approximately 80% as singletons. The sample taken for sequencing was PBMCs. All receptors derive from a woman between 40 and 55 years old in good health and CMV-seronegative. CDR3s include the opening cysteine and the closing phenylalanine or tryptophan. A D gene is named only where the DNA matches it firmly. For some rows the clone size is stated as once, few or many, or as a class when expanded; others skip it.

CDR3aa	CDR3nt	abundance	d_gene	j_gene	v_gene	len
CASSGESYGYTF	TGTGCCAGCAGTGGGGAGTCCTATGGCTACACCTTC	NA	NA	TRBJ1-2	TRBV6-6	12
CASSPRAQGEQFF	TGTGCCAGCAGCCCACGAGCGCAGGGTGAGCAGTTCTTC	NA	NA	TRBJ2-1	TRBV11-2	13
CASSIGSGTGGRDTQYF	TGTGCCAGCAGCATAGGCTCCGGGACAGGGGGCAGAGATACGCAGTATTTT	NA	TRBD1	TRBJ2-3	TRBV5-6	17
CASSGTAWEKLFF	TGTGCCAGCAGTGGGACAGCGTGGGAAAAACTGTTTTTT	few	NA	TRBJ1-4	TRBV2	13
CASSPFSQGSTEAFF	TGCGCCAGCAGCCCCTTTAGCCAGGGTAGCACTGAAGCTTTCTTT	NA	NA	TRBJ1-1	TRBV4-3	15
CASSLRRQADYGYTF	TGCGCCAGCAGTCTCCGTCGGCAGGCCGACTATGGCTACACCTTC	few	NA	TRBJ1-2	TRBV10-1	15
CASSIDRTTEYGYTF	TGTGCCAGTAGTATAGATCGCACGACAGAGTATGGCTACACCTTC	NA	NA	TRBJ1-2	TRBV19	15
CASSELPGQGTRNTEAFF	TGTGCCAGCAGCGAACTCCCGGGACAGGGGACACGGAACACTGAAGCTTTCTTT	NA	TRBD1	TRBJ1-1	TRBV7-8	18
CSVEMQRGPGDTQYF	TGCAGCGTTGAAATGCAGCGGGGCCCCGGAGATACGCAGTATTTT	NA	TRBD2	TRBJ2-3	TRBV29-1	15
CASSKEDPTDPYGYTF	TGTGCCAGCAGCAAAGAGGACCCGACAGACCCCTATGGCTACACCTTC	NA	NA	TRBJ1-2	TRBV21-1	16
CASSIGSQSEQYF	TGTGCCAGTAGTATAGGGAGTCAGTCGGAGCAGTACTTC	NA	NA	TRBJ2-7	TRBV19	13
CASSLGQANTEAFF	TGTGCCAGCAGCTTGGGACAAGCGAACACTGAAGCTTTCTTT	NA	NA	TRBJ1-1	TRBV5-6	14
CASSATGGRNQPQHF	TGTGCCAGCAGCGCGACAGGGGGCCGCAATCAGCCCCAGCATTTT	NA	TRBD1	TRBJ1-5	TRBV5-8	15
CASSPSATGISGANVLTF	TGTGCCAGCAGCCCGTCGGCGACAGGGATCTCTGGGGCCAACGTCCTGACTTTC	NA	TRBD1	TRBJ2-6	TRBV4-2	18
CATSLGGNYEQYF	TGTGCCACTTCCTTGGGAGGAAATTACGAGCAGTACTTC	few	NA	TRBJ2-7	TRBV6-1	13
CASSLQSTGELFF	TGTGCCAGCAGCTTACAGTCAACCGGGGAGCTGTTTTTT	NA	NA	TRBJ2-2	TRBV7-9	13
CASSLTGSYEQYF	TGTGCCAGCAGCTTAACAGGTTCCTACGAGCAGTACTTC	NA	NA	TRBJ2-7	TRBV5-4	13
CASSTGTGVNTEAFF	TGCGCCAGCAGCACGGGGACAGGGGTCAACACTGAAGCTTTCTTT	NA	TRBD1	TRBJ1-1	TRBV5-1	15
CASSLVIAGGATNYGYTF	TGTGCCAGCAGCTTAGTGATCGCCGGGGGAGCGACTAACTATGGCTACACCTTC	NA	NA	TRBJ1-2	TRBV7-2	18
CASSSENRGPNYGYTF	TGTGCCAGCAGCTCCGAAAACAGGGGACCTAACTATGGCTACACCTTC	NA	TRBD1	TRBJ1-2	TRBV7-8	16
CASSVLMNTEAFF	TGTGCCAGTAGTGTCCTAATGAACACTGAAGCTTTCTTT	NA	NA	TRBJ1-1	TRBV19	13
CASGHGMGAPTDTQYF	TGTGCCAGTGGACACGGTATGGGGGCCCCCACAGATACGCAGTATTTT	NA	NA	TRBJ2-3	TRBV9	16
CASSIVSGVWDGYTF	TGTGCCAGTAGTATAGTTTCGGGGGTGTGGGATGGCTACACCTTC	NA	NA	TRBJ1-2	TRBV19	15
CASSYDRGNTEAFF	TGTGCCAGCAGTTACGACAGGGGGAACACTGAAGCTTTCTTT	NA	TRBD1	TRBJ1-1	TRBV6-5	14
CAWDRGRGQPQHF	TGTGCCTGGGACAGGGGGCGGGGGCAGCCCCAGCATTTT	NA	TRBD1	TRBJ1-5	TRBV30	13
CARLPRAGNGNEKLFF	TGTGCCAGACTCCCCAGGGCGGGGAATGGGAATGAAAAACTGTTTTTT	NA	NA	TRBJ1-4	TRBV19	16
CASSDGDSYEQYF	TGTGCCAGCAGTGACGGAGACAGCTACGAGCAGTACTTC	once	NA	TRBJ2-7	TRBV6-1	13
CASSEGQGGNQPQHF	TGTGCCAGCAGTGAAGGCCAGGGAGGGAATCAGCCCCAGCATTTT	NA	NA	TRBJ1-5	TRBV2	15
CASSLPQGYGYTF	TGTGCCAGCAGTTTACCACAGGGATATGGCTACACCTTC	NA	NA	TRBJ1-2	TRBV2	13
CASSPGTPDYYEQYF	TGTGCCAGCTCACCAGGGACACCGGATTACTACGAGCAGTACTTC	NA	NA	TRBJ2-7	TRBV18	15
CASSSRRTEAFF	TGTGCCAGCAGCTCGCGGAGGACTGAAGCTTTCTTT	once	NA	TRBJ1-1	TRBV13	12
CSARQGIYGYTF	TGCAGCGCCCGACAGGGAATCTATGGCTACACCTTC	few	TRBD1	TRBJ1-2	TRBV29-1	12
CASTGGAGTEAFF	TGTGCCAGTACGGGGGGGGCTGGCACTGAAGCTTTCTTT	NA	NA	TRBJ1-1	TRBV19	13
CASSQLSQGATNEKLFF	TGCGCCAGCAGCCAGTTGTCACAGGGCGCTACTAATGAAAAACTGTTTTTT	few	NA	TRBJ1-4	TRBV4-1	17
CASSLNPQSTDTQYF	TGTGCCAGCAGCTTAAATCCCCAGTCCACAGATACGCAGTATTTT	NA	NA	TRBJ2-3	TRBV11-2	15
CASSAGYGYTF	TGTGCCAGCAGTGCGGGCTATGGCTACACCTTC	NA	NA	TRBJ1-2	TRBV25-1	11
CASSLRSLRTEEYGYTF	TGTGCCAGCTCACTTAGATCTCTACGGACAGAAGAATATGGCTACACCTTC	NA	NA	TRBJ1-2	TRBV18	17
CASAQGVGQPQHF	TGCGCCAGCGCACAGGGGGTTGGTCAGCCCCAGCATTTT	NA	TRBD1	TRBJ1-5	TRBV5-1	13
CASSRGDRGGLTEAFF	TGTGCCAGCAGCCGGGGGGACAGGGGGGGTCTCACTGAAGCTTTCTTT	NA	TRBD1	TRBJ1-1	TRBV7-9	16
CASRTPSGNTIYF	TGTGCCAGCAGAACTCCCTCTGGAAACACCATATATTTT	once	NA	TRBJ1-3	TRBV28	13
CASHDRGLNTGELFF	TGTGCCAGCCATGATCGGGGTTTGAACACCGGGGAGCTGTTTTTT	few	NA	TRBJ2-2	TRBV5-4	15
CASILLGGEETQYF	TGTGCCAGCATTCTACTAGGCGGGGAAGAGACCCAGTACTTC	few	NA	TRBJ2-5	TRBV6-1	14
CASSQVNYEQYF	TGTGCCAGCAGCCAAGTCAACTACGAGCAGTACTTC	NA	NA	TRBJ2-7	TRBV4-2	12
CASSPGQAVQETQYF	TGCGCCAGCAGCCCAGGACAGGCCGTTCAAGAGACCCAGTACTTC	NA	TRBD1	TRBJ2-5	TRBV5-1	15
CASSLGFVRGTTDTQYF	TGTGCCAGCAGCTTAGGGTTCGTGCGGGGCACGACAGATACGCAGTATTTT	once	NA	TRBJ2-3	TRBV7-9	17
CASSLGEGNEKLFF	TGCGCCAGCAGCTTGGGTGAGGGAAATGAAAAACTGTTTTTT	NA	NA	TRBJ1-4	TRBV5-1	14
CASSYDRWIETQYF	TGTGCCAGCAGTTACGACAGATGGATAGAGACCCAGTACTTC	NA	NA	TRBJ2-5	TRBV6-5	14
CAARTGGDYEQYF	TGTGCAGCTCGGACAGGGGGGGACTACGAGCAGTACTTC	NA	TRBD1	TRBJ2-7	TRBV6-1	13
CASSIAGDIQYF	TGTGCCAGTAGTATAGCGGGGGACATTCAGTACTTC	NA	NA	TRBJ2-4	TRBV19	12
CASSVASQETQYF	TGTGCCAGCAGCGTAGCGTCCCAAGAGACCCAGTACTTC	NA	NA	TRBJ2-5	TRBV9	13
CASSPQGFTGELFF	TGTGCCAGCAGTCCTCAGGGGTTCACCGGGGAGCTGTTTTTT	NA	NA	TRBJ2-2	TRBV6-6	14
CASSSRPVVGSPLHF	TGTGCCAGCAGCTCCAGGCCCGTGGTTGGATCACCCCTCCACTTT	few	NA	TRBJ1-6	TRBV7-2	15
CASSTTGGNQPQHF	TGTGCCAGCTCCACGACAGGGGGCAATCAGCCCCAGCATTTT	NA	TRBD1	TRBJ1-5	TRBV18	14